The following is a T cell receptor (beta chain) sequence with its context. What this receptor recognizes is not known. No base quality values were provided; no much bigger clone lies one nucleotide off. The time point label corresponds to: late sampling 161 to 241 days after vaccination in a few convalescent patients. Per the publication, the treatment or condition label means: roughly 10-day PBMC culture with coronavirus spike peptide pools or control peptides (ViraFEST assay). The ViraFEST assay was used in the study, in which antigen-specific T cells were expanded with peptide pools and expanded clonotypes were subsequently identified by TCR sequencing. The positive SARS-CoV-2 PCR tests of the convalescent patients were dated from March to December 2020, before the Alpha, Beta and Delta variants emerged in the United States. Each well held some 2 million PBMCs cultured in IMDM containing roughly 5.5% human AB serum and approximately 9.4 IU/ml IL-2, with about 9.4 ug/ml peptide pools added. Half of the culture medium was replaced with fresh IL-2-containing medium on days 3 and 7. After nine to eleven days of culture, CD4+ T cells were isolated by negative selection with the EasySep CD4+ T cell isolation kit. Ficoll-Paque Plus gradient centrifugation was used to isolate PBMCs from whole blood, and the isolated PBMCs were then either used fresh or cryopreserved at -140C. Culture conditions were generally each tested in triplicate wells.

This specimen belongs to a study of vaccination and CD4 T cells after COVID-19 (dated by TCRdb to between 2021 and 2022). Concerning the study at large: SARS-CoV-2 positivity had been established in the convalescent patients by nasal swab PCR, and mild disease was recorded in under ten of these patients and severe disease in one. The convalescent cohort included six males and four females, with two Hispanic individuals, seven Caucasians, two Asians and one multiracial person. Two doses of either the Pfizer-BioNTech BNT162b2 vaccine (n=8) or the Moderna mRNA-1273 vaccine (n=2) were administered to participants. Post-COVID blood samples from convalescent patients were collected a median of approximately 100 days after diagnosis, with a range of roughly 35 to 180 days. Post-vaccine blood samples were obtained a median of around 74 days after the second vaccine dose, with a range of about 12 to 241 days. A few convalescent patients gave samples both early after vaccination (day 14) and late after vaccination (days 161 to 241). Overlapping spike peptide pools from SARS-CoV-2 and from the common cold coronaviruses HCoV-NL63, HCoV-OC43 and HCoV-229E were used as culture stimuli. As controls, cultures received a CEFX viral epitope pool (the positive control), an HIV-1 Nef peptide pool (the negative control), or no peptide at all. In around ten COVID-19 convalescent patients and a handful of infection-naive healthy vaccine recipients, the spike-specific CD4+ TCR repertoire before mRNA vaccination was compared with the repertoire after mRNA vaccination.

Its CDR3 holds 13 amino acids, cysteine through phenylalanine. Only CDR3 DNA remains: 39 bases, in frame from the first base. Library preparation employed PCR. TCR sequencing of DNA from cultured CD4+ T cells used the Oncomine TCR Beta short-read assay at the Johns Hopkins FTIC core. The QIAamp micro DNA kit was used to extract genomic DNA from the cultured CD4+ T cells. Oncomine TCR Beta libraries from cultured CD4+ T cells were pooled with unique dual indexes and sequenced on an Illumina iSeq 100. The published analysis was carried out like this. Non-productive sequences were removed, and CDR3s that did not start with C, did not end with F or W, or were shorter than 7 amino acids were discarded. The MANAFEST web application identified antigen-specific clonotypes by comparing peptide-stimulated wells against reference wells and other culture wells. For a clone to be called positive, the clone needed an FDR below 0.05, an odds ratio above 5, and a productive frequency above 0.1% in at least two of three replicate wells. Clonotypes that were significantly expanded in both SARS-CoV-2 spike wells and at least one common cold coronavirus spike condition were defined as cross-reactive. CDR3 homology was assessed with Levenshtein distances (stringdist) and unrooted phylogenetic trees (ape) in R version 3.6.1. The public reads were quality trimmed at Q25 with fastp and then assembled into clones with MiXCR by TCRdb, keeping productive beta chains. One record per CDR3 amino acid sequence lists the most common genes and DNA. TCRdb, rather than the study authors, made the V and J calls. This sample is represented by about 21,000 distinct CDR3 sequences; roughly 40% of them were singletons. Roughly 9.9% of the sample lies in the top ten.

The paper as a whole reports these results and caveats: Among the post-vaccine SARS-CoV-2-reactive clones in convalescent patients, a median around 90% showed up only after vaccination, which suggests vaccine-specific priming. Of the vaccine-specific clones in convalescent patients, 304 of 307, or nearly all, reacted only to SARS-CoV-2 spike and did not cross-react with common cold coronaviruses. The median count of SARS-CoV-2-reactive clonotypes went up from 20 to 25 after infection to 30 to 40 after vaccination, although the change was not significant. The number of convalescent patients in the study was relatively small, and the study did not examine early timepoints following natural infection.

This receptor was obtained from a human donor who had recovered from COVID-19. Sequenced material: CD4+ T cells from blood, cultured in vitro, taken about 7 months after SARS-CoV-2 vaccination. The chain is made from TRBV21-1 and TRBJ1-2. TRBV21-1 corresponds to a pseudogene. The nucleotide sequence reads TGTGCCAGCAGCGAACAGTTTGTCTATGGCTACACCTTC. Its protein product is CASSEQFVYGYTF.